The rows below give T cell receptor beta chains drawn from one sample of a study of cytomegalovirus exposure and HLA in healthy donors. Assay used: immunoSEQ multiplex PCR; TCRdb lists only in-frame clones, some missing. The data contain 150,000 to 200,000 clones, nearly 90% of them singletons. The sequenced material came from PBMCs. Receptor source: a woman younger than 30 in good health and CMV-seropositive. Both conserved end residues are part of each CDR3. D genes are given only for firm matches. Only some rows state a clone size, as once, few, many or a class for expanded clones.

size: NA
V: TRBV7-8
D: TRBD2
J: TRBJ2-7
CDR3: CASSLRLAGGSEQYF
DNA: TGTGCCAGCAGCCTGCGACTAGCGGGAGGGAGTGAGCAGTACTTC

size: NA
V: TRBV7-3
D: TRBD2
J: TRBJ2-1
CDR3: CASSLLAGVMNEQFF
DNA: TGTGCCAGCAGCTTACTAGCGGGAGTCATGAATGAGCAGTTCTTC

size: NA
V: TRBV7-2
D: TRBD1
J: TRBJ2-1
CDR3: CASRFWTGGYEQFF
DNA: TGTGCCAGCCGTTTTTGGACAGGGGGTTATGAGCAGTTCTTC

size: NA
V: TRBV19
D: NA
J: TRBJ2-7
CDR3: CASSMGSYYEQYF
DNA: TGTGCCAGTAGTATGGGCAGTTACTACGAGCAGTACTTC

size: NA
V: TRBV11-3
D: TRBD1
J: TRBJ2-7
CDR3: CASSAGQGTYRNSYEQYF
DNA: TGTGCCAGCAGCGCGGGACAGGGTACCTACCGTAATTCCTACGAGCAGTACTTC

size: NA
V: TRBV5-6
D: NA
J: TRBJ1-5
CDR3: CASSLGGRTDQPQHF
DNA: TGTGCCAGCAGCTTGGGTGGCAGGACAGACCAGCCCCAGCATTTT

size: NA
V: TRBV2
D: TRBD1
J: TRBJ1-5
CDR3: CASGEDRDQPQHF
DNA: TGTGCCAGCGGTGAGGACAGGGATCAGCCCCAGCATTTT

size: NA
V: TRBV9
D: TRBD1
J: TRBJ2-2
CDR3: CASSVGTGGTGELFF
DNA: TGTGCCAGCAGCGTAGGGACAGGCGGCACCGGGGAGCTGTTTTTT

size: NA
V: TRBV6-5
D: NA
J: TRBJ2-3
CDR3: CASSPQFTDTQYF
DNA: TGTGCCAGCAGCCCACAGTTCACAGATACGCAGTATTTT

size: NA
V: TRBV5-4
D: NA
J: TRBJ2-1
CDR3: CASSFGWSSVSNEQFF
DNA: TGTGCCAGCAGCTTCGGTTGGTCTAGCGTGAGCAATGAGCAGTTCTTC

size: once
V: TRBV4-1
D: NA
J: TRBJ2-1
CDR3: CASSLGSSYNEQFF
DNA: TGCGCCAGCAGCCTCGGGAGCTCCTACAATGAGCAGTTCTTC

size: NA
V: TRBV6-1
D: TRBD1
J: TRBJ2-7
CDR3: CASNPRQGAYEQYF
DNA: TGTGCCAGCAATCCACGTCAGGGGGCCTACGAGCAGTACTTC

size: NA
V: TRBV7-3
D: TRBD2
J: TRBJ2-3
CDR3: CASSFLAGGRTDTQYF
DNA: TGTGCCAGCAGCTTCCTAGCGGGAGGACGCACAGATACGCAGTATTTT

size: NA
V: TRBV5-4
D: TRBD1
J: TRBJ2-2
CDR3: CASSLARTGNTGELFF
DNA: TGTGCCAGCAGCTTGGCCCGGACAGGAAACACCGGGGAGCTGTTTTTT

size: NA
V: TRBV2
D: NA
J: TRBJ2-7
CDR3: CASSPRGLAGFKAYEQYF
DNA: TGTGCCAGCAGCCCAAGGGGGCTAGCGGGTTTTAAGGCCTACGAGCAGTACTTC

size: NA
V: TRBV19
D: TRBD1
J: TRBJ1-1
CDR3: CASSIRDRGDTEAFF
DNA: TGTGCCAGTAGTATAAGGGACAGGGGGGACACTGAAGCTTTCTTT

size: NA
V: TRBV27
D: NA
J: TRBJ2-3
CDR3: CASSLSRSADTQYF
DNA: TGTGCCAGCAGTTTATCCAGGTCAGCAGATACGCAGTATTTT

size: NA
V: TRBV5-1
D: NA
J: TRBJ2-6
CDR3: CASSVQGRTGANVLTF
DNA: TGCGCCAGCAGTGTGCAGGGGAGAACGGGGGCCAACGTCCTGACTTTC

size: many
V: TRBV6-5
D: NA
J: TRBJ1-5
CDR3: CASSYSQQKNQPQHF
DNA: TGTGCCAGCAGTTACTCACAACAGAAAAATCAGCCCCAGCATTTT

size: NA
V: TRBV4-3
D: TRBD1
J: TRBJ2-7
CDR3: CASSPRQGGSYEQYF
DNA: TGCGCCAGCAGCCCACGACAGGGGGGCTCCTACGAGCAGTACTTC

size: once
V: TRBV28
D: NA
J: TRBJ2-2
CDR3: CASMGAGFTGELFF
DNA: TGTGCCAGCATGGGGGCAGGCTTCACCGGGGAGCTGTTTTTT

size: NA
V: TRBV7-3
D: TRBD1
J: TRBJ2-7
CDR3: CASSPTGVGEQYF
DNA: TGTGCCAGCAGTCCGACAGGGGTAGGCGAGCAGTACTTC